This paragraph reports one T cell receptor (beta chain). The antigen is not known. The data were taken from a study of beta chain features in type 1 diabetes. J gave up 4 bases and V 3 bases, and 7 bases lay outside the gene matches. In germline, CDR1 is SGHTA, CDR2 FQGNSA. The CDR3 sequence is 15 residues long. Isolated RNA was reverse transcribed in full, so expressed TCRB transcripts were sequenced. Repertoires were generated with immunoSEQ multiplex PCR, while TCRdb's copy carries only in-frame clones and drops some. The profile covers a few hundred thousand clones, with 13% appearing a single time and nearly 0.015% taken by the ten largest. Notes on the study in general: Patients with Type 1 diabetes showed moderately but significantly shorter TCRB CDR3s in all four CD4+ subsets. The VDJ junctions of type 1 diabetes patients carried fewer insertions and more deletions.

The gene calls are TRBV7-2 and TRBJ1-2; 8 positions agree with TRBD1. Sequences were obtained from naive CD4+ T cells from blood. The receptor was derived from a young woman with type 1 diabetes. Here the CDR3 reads CASSFSQGAGYGYTF. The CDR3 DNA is TGTGCCAGCAGCTTCTCCCAGGGGGCTGGCTATGGCTACACCTTC. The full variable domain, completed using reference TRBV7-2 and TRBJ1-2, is GAGVSQSPSNKVTEKGKDVELRCDPISGHTALYWYRQSLGQGLEFLIYFQGNSAPDKSGLPSDRFSAERTGGSVSTLTIQRTQQEDSAVYLCASSFSQGAGYGYTFGSGTRLTVV.